The sequence of this T cell receptor beta chain was determined in a study of cytomegalovirus exposure and HLA in healthy donors. Study-wide background: Most donors, 81% of over 350 genotyped, fell in the Caucasian-associated ancestry cluster.

Losses at the gene ends were 8 bases for V and 7 bases for J; bases not matched to a gene: 3. The V gene's germline CDR1 is MGHDK and CDR2 SYGVNS. The CDR3 consists of 11 residues. Vbeta (60) and Jbeta (13) primers were used in the PCR. Sequencing used immunoSEQ multiplex PCR; TCRdb keeps in-frame clones, though not all of them. The sample holds approximately 90,000 clones; around 75% are singletons and the top ten take about 2.2%. The clonotype originates from a man in his forties in good health and CMV-seronegative. The chain has TRBV25-1 and TRBJ1-2; 8 nucleotides line up with TRBD1. Input material: PBMCs. The CDR3 sequence: CASGQGAGYTF. DNA of the CDR3: TGTGCCAGCGGTCAGGGGGCTGGCTACACCTTC.